A selection of T cell receptor beta chains follows, all from one sample in a study of technical replicates of blood from a few donors. The table came from immunoSEQ multiplex PCR; TCRdb's copy has only in-frame clones and leaves some out. The sample shows tens of thousands of clones, 91% of them seen only once. Sequences were obtained from T cells isolated from PBMCs. Receptors were obtained from a human donor in good health. Some clones in this sample may be carry-over from other donors' samples. CDR3s include the opening cysteine and the closing phenylalanine or tryptophan. D genes are given only for firm matches. The listing skips clone size in some rows; elsewhere it reads once, few, many or a size class.

>TRBJ2-1|TRBV29-1|.|.
TGCAGCGTTGAGGGTGGCCGACTCAGCAATGAGCAGTTCTTC
CSVEGGRLSNEQFF
>TRBJ1-2|TRBV30|once|.
TGTGCCTGGAGTCCCGACAGGCTACGCGACACCTTC
CAWSPDRLRDTF
>TRBJ2-7|TRBV13|.|TRBD1
TGTGCCAGCAGCTTCCGGGACAGGGCGAACGAGCAGTACTTC
CASSFRDRANEQYF
>TRBJ1-4|TRBV5-1|.|.
TGCGCCAGCAGCTTGTCCTGGAGTGTTAATGAAAAACTGTTTTTT
CASSLSWSVNEKLFF
>TRBJ2-7|TRBV4-1|.|.
TGCGCCAGCAGCCAAGAGACACAGCTCCACTACGAGCAGTACTTC
CASSQETQLHYEQYF
>TRBJ1-1|TRBV4-1|.|.
TGCGCCAGCAGCCGCGGCAAAGGGAACACTGAAGCTTTCTTT
CASSRGKGNTEAFF
>TRBJ2-7|TRBV29-1|.|TRBD1
TGCAGCGTTCAGGGACAGGGGAACTACGAGCAGTACTTC
CSVQGQGNYEQYF
>TRBJ2-3|TRBV4-1|.|.
TGCGCCAGCAGCCAAGATAGAGATACGCAGTATTTT
CASSQDRDTQYF
>TRBJ2-2|TRBV7-9|.|.
TGTGCCAGCAGCTCCGGTCTCGGGGAGCTGTTTTTT
CASSSGLGELFF
>TRBJ1-5|TRBV15|once|.
TGTGCCACCAGCAGAGGATGGCAGGCAAATCAGCCCCAGCATTTT
CATSRGWQANQPQHF
>TRBJ2-3|TRBV10-3|.|TRBD2
TGTGCCATCAGGCCGGGACTAGCTAGCACAGATACGCAGTATTTT
CAIRPGLASTDTQYF
>TRBJ2-7|TRBV4-2|.|.
TGTGCCAGCAGCCAAGCACCTCTAGTGCAGCAGTACTTC
CASSQAPLVQQYF
>TRBJ2-7|TRBV28|.|TRBD1
TGTGCCAGCAGTTTATATCCAGGGGACAGGGTCTACGAGCAGTACTTC
CASSLYPGDRVYEQYF
>TRBJ2-1|TRBV9|.|TRBD2
TGTGCCAGCAGCGGTCCGGGACTAGCCCTAAATGAGCAGTTCTTC
CASSGPGLALNEQFF
>TRBJ2-5|TRBV7-8|.|.
TGTGCCAGCAGCTTGAAGCGGGTGGGAGAGACCCAGTACTTC
CASSLKRVGETQYF
>TRBJ2-2|TRBV29-1|.|.
TGCAGCGTTGGGGGCACAGGGATAAACACCGGGGAGCTGTTTTTT
CSVGGTGINTGELFF
>TRBJ2-3|TRBV29-1|.|.
TGCAGCGTTGAAGCCTCCGGGATGGGGACAGATACGCAGTATTTT
CSVEASGMGTDTQYF
>TRBJ2-5|TRBV11-3|.|.
TGTGCCAGCAGCTTAGTTCAGGGGGGGACCCAGTACTTC
CASSLVQGGTQYF
>TRBJ2-7|TRBV4-2|.|.
TGTGCCAGCAGCTTCAACTTGGAGAACTACGAGCAGTACTTC
CASSFNLENYEQYF
>TRBJ2-5|TRBV7-9|.|.
TGTGCCAGCAGCTTAGTGAGTGTGGAAGGCGGGACCCAGTACTTC
CASSLVSVEGGTQYF
>TRBJ1-2|TRBV19|.|.
TGTGCCAGTAGTGTGACAGTCGATGGCTACACCTTC
CASSVTVDGYTF
>TRBJ2-6|TRBV2|.|.
TGTGCCAGCAGTCCTCTCTCTGGGGCCAACGTCCTGACTTTC
CASSPLSGANVLTF
>TRBJ2-2|TRBV25-1|.|.
TGTGCCAGTACTCACACCGGGGAGCTGTTTTTT
CASTHTGELFF
>TRBJ2-1|TRBV10-1|.|.
TGCGCCAGCAGTGACCCCCAGGACGCCCGGGGACAGTTCTTC
CASSDPQDARGQFF
>TRBJ1-2|TRBV6-5|.|.
TGTGCCAGCAGTCTTAGGGGGGGCGACTATGGCTACACCTTC
CASSLRGGDYGYTF
>TRBJ1-3|TRBV7-9|.|.
TGTGCCAGCAGCCCCGGGACAACTGGAAACACCATATATTTT
CASSPGTTGNTIYF
>TRBJ1-6|TRBV7-3|.|TRBD1
TGTGCCAGCAGCTTAACGGGGACAGGGGTTCCCCATTCACCCCTCCACTTT
CASSLTGTGVPHSPLHF